The 16 T cell receptor beta chains in this list originate from one sample, sequenced in a study of cytomegalovirus exposure and HLA in healthy donors. Vbeta (60) and Jbeta (13) primers were used in the PCR. The data were produced by immunoSEQ multiplex PCR, yet TCRdb's version contains in-frame clones alone and is incomplete. The sample contains about 200,000 clones, about four fifths of which appear only once. The sequencing sample was made of PBMCs. Receptors were obtained from a male donor in good health and CMV-seropositive.

This sequence joins TRBV4-3 and TRBJ2-7; TRBD2 matches 8 bases. CDR3 size: 15 residues. Germline loops: CDR1 LGHNA, CDR2 YSLEER. V shed 1 base, J shed 3 bases, and the junction held 5 bases outside the gene matches. The DNA for the CDR3 is TGCGCCAGCAGCCAAGGGCCGGGGGGGCGCTACGAGCAGTACTTC. It yields the protein CASSQGPGGRYEQYF.

The V and J genes are TRBV5-1 and TRBJ2-7; D perhaps matches TRBD2 (6 bases). Germline V lookup: CDR1 SGHRS, CDR2 YFSETQ. The CDR3 is 14 amino acids. Trimming took off 0 bases at V and 0 bases at J, with 7 bases between the two ends. This CDR3 is CASSLADYSYEQYF. The CDR3 region has the DNA TGCGCCAGCAGCTTGGCGGACTACTCCTACGAGCAGTACTTC.

The chain links TRBV27 to TRBJ2-3, with a tentative D call TRBD2 (6 bases). CDR3 length: 16 amino acids. Germline CDR1 and CDR2: MNHEY and SMNVEV (reference sequence). The V end was cut by 5 bases, the J end by 2 bases, with 17 bases between. The CDR3 reads CASSPRDWSPTDTQYF. CDR3 in DNA: TGTGCCAGCAGTCCAAGGGACTGGAGTCCCACAGATACGCAGTATTTT.

The J gene is TRBJ2-7, the V gene TRBV15, with TRBD1 matching over 9 bases. V gave up 2 bases and J gave up 9 bases; unmatched junction bases: 11. CDR1 and CDR2 from the germline V gene are LNHNV and YYDKDF (reference sequence). CDR3 length: 15 amino acids. Here the CDR3 DNA reads TGTGCCACCAGCAGAACACAGGGGGCGCAAGGAAGGCAGTACTTC. This codes for CATSRTQGAQGRQYF.

As to this clone: At one boundary the junction diverges from the germline segment, which might be a read error. The genes are TRBV7-9 and TRBJ2-7; TRBD1 is a possible D gene (5 bases). The germline gives CDR1 SEHNR, CDR2 FQNEAQ (reference sequence). This CDR3 contains 16 residues. In nucleotides, the CDR3 is TGTTCCAGCAGCTTAGGGGCAGGTCTCGCCTCCTACGAGCAGTACTTC. It translates to CSSSLGAGLASYEQYF.

The chain recombines TRBV28 with TRBJ2-2; D is ambiguous. Looked up from germline, CDR1 is MDHEN and CDR2 is SYDVKM. The V end was cut by 6 bases, the J end by 8 bases, with 4 bases between. CDR3 length: 10 amino acids. CDR3 bases: TGTGCCAGCAGCGGGGGGGAGCTGTTTTTT. It encodes CASSGGELFF.

V gene TRBV29-1 combines with J gene TRBJ2-1, with TRBD2 identical over 10 bases. Germline CDR1 reads SQVTM; CDR2 reads ANQGSEA. With V trimmed by 7 bases and J by 7 bases, 19 bases remained unmatched. The CDR3 loop spans 17 amino acids. CDR3 protein: CSAPDPLLAGEGNEQFF. CDR3 in DNA: TGCAGCGCTCCTGACCCTCTCCTAGCGGGAGAAGGGAATGAGCAGTTCTTC.

This clone has only one observation. V is TRBV7-3 and J is TRBJ2-1, with D possibly TRBD1 on 6 matching bases. V was trimmed by 1 base and J by 1 base, leaving 17 bases between them. The germline V gene has CDR1 SGHTA and CDR2 FQGTGA. This CDR3 is 18 amino acids long. The CDR3 protein is CASSLRAPHRESYNEQFF. CDR3 bases: TGTGCCAGCAGCTTAAGGGCGCCCCACAGGGAATCCTACAATGAGCAGTTCTTC.

The V gene is TRBV7-2, the J gene TRBJ2-5, with D unresolved. The J call may be wrong; the DNA end is better matched by TRBJ2-7. CDR1 and CDR2 (germline): SGHTA, FQGNSA. CDR3 size: 12 residues. This CDR3 is CASSRSSYEQYF. The CDR3 DNA sequence: TGTGCCAGCAGCCGAAGCTCCTACGAGCAGTACTTC.

This chain uses TRBV7-6 with TRBJ2-7; 7 bases map to TRBD2. CDR1 is SGHVS and CDR2 is FNYEAQ in the germline V gene. The junction had 5 bases not matched to a gene; V was cut back by 4 bases and J by 2 bases. CDR3 length equals 14 residues. This chain's CDR3 is CASSWGGTAYEQYF. The CDR3 DNA reads TGTGCCAGCAGCTGGGGGGGTACGGCCTACGAGCAGTACTTC.

The chain has TRBV13 and TRBJ2-7; TRBD2 agrees at 7 bases. Germline loops: CDR1 PRHDT, CDR2 FYEKMQ (reference sequence). Trimming removed 3 bases from V and 4 bases from J; junction bases left unmatched: 3. The CDR3 spans 13 residues. The CDR3, as DNA: TGTGCCAGCAGCTTGGGCGGGGGATACGAGCAGTACTTC. Translating it yields CASSLGGGYEQYF.

This clone was detected a few times. V gene TRBV6-6 combines with J gene TRBJ2-2, with 7 bases identical to TRBD1. V shed 2 bases and J 5 bases; nucleotides not matched to a gene: 5. Germline-derived CDR1 and CDR2 are MNHNY and SVGAGI (reference sequence). CDR3 length: 15 residues. The CDR3 coding sequence is TGTGCCAGCAGTTACGAGGGGGCGGGTACCGGGGAGCTGTTTTTT. Amino acids: CASSYEGAGTGELFF.

The chain has TRBV9 and TRBJ2-3; TRBD2 might be the D (5 bases). V gave up 4 bases and J gave up 2 bases, with 17 bases separating them. The V gene's germline CDR1 is SGDLS and CDR2 YYNGEE. There are 16 residues in the CDR3. The CDR3 DNA is TGTGCCAGCAGCAACCCGACTACTCCCTTCACAGATACGCAGTATTTT. It specifies CASSNPTTPFTDTQYF.

The chain links TRBV7-2 to TRBJ2-7, with unresolved D. Germline values: CDR1 SGHTA, CDR2 FQGNSA. Trimming took off 4 bases at V and 3 bases at J, with 4 bases between the two ends. The CDR3 runs 11 residues. This CDR3 is CASSYLYEQYF. The CDR3 DNA is TGTGCCAGCAGCTATCTCTACGAGCAGTACTTC.

The chain links TRBV28 to TRBJ2-3, with D tentatively TRBD1 (5 bases). The V gene lost 5 bases and the J gene lost 10 bases, with 16 bases spanning the gap. There are 13 residues in the CDR3. Germline CDR1 reads MDHEN; CDR2 reads SYDVKM. The CDR3 region is CASSPSRGLAQYF. The CDR3, as DNA: TGTGCCAGCAGTCCCTCTAGGGGCTTAGCGCAGTATTTT.

The rearrangement joins TRBV4-2 to TRBJ2-2; D remains unclear. Germline CDR1 is LGHNA and CDR2 is YNFKEQ. Between the trimmed V and J ends, which lost 1 base and 2 bases, there was a span of 8 bases. The CDR3 spans 15 residues. The CDR3 sequence: CASSQGLFNTGELFF. Written as DNA, the CDR3 is TGTGCCAGCAGCCAAGGACTCTTTAACACCGGGGAGCTGTTTTTT.